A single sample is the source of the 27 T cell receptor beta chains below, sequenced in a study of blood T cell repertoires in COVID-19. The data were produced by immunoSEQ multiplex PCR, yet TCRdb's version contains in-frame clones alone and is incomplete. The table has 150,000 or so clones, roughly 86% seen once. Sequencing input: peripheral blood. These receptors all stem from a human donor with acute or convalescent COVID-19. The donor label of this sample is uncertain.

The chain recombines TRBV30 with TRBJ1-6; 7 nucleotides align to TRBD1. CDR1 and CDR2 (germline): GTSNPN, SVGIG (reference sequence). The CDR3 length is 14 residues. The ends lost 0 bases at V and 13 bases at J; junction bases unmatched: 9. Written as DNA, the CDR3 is TGTGCCTGGAGTGTACAGGGGACGACTCCCCCCCTCCACTTT. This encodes CAWSVQGTTPPLHF.

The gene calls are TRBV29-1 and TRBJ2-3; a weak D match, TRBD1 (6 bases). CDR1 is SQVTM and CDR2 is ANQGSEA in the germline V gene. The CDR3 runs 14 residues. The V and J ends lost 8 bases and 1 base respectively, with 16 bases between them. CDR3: CSTSPGARTDTQYF. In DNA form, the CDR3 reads TGCAGCACCAGCCCAGGGGCCCGCACAGATACGCAGTATTTT.

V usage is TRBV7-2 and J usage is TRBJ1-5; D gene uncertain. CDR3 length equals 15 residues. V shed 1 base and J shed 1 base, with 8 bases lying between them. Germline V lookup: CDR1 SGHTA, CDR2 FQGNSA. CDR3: CASSLGRESNQPQHF. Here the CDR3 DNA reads TGTGCCAGCAGCTTAGGTCGGGAGAGCAATCAGCCCCAGCATTTT.

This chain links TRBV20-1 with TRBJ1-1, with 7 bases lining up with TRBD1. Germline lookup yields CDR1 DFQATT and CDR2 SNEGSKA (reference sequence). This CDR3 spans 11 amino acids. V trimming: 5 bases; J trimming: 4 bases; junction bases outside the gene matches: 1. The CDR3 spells CSAEGATEAFF. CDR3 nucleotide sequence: TGCAGTGCTGAGGGGGCCACTGAAGCTTTCTTT.

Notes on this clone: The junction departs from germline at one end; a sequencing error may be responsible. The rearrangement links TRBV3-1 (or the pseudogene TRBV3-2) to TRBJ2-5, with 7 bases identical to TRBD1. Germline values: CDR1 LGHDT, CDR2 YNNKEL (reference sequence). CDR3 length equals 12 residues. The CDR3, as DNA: TGTGCCAGCAGGACAGGGAGTTCACCCCCGAACTTC. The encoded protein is CASRTGSSPPNF.

The CDR3 sequence is CASSFLLEGYTF. CDR3 nucleotides: TGTGCCAGCAGCTTCCTGCTGGAGGGCTACACCTTC. The chain is built from TRBV7-2 and TRBJ1-2; D gene uncertain. With 3 bases removed from V and 8 bases from J, the gap between germline ends came to 10 bases. This CDR3 has 12 residues. The germline CDR1 and CDR2 sequences are SGHTA and FQGNSA.

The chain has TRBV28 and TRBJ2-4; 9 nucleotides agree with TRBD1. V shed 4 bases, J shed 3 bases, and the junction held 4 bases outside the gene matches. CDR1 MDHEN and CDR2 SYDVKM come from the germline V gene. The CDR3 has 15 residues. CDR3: CASSSQGAGKNIQYF. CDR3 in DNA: TGTGCCAGCAGTTCACAGGGGGCCGGCAAAAACATTCAGTACTTC.

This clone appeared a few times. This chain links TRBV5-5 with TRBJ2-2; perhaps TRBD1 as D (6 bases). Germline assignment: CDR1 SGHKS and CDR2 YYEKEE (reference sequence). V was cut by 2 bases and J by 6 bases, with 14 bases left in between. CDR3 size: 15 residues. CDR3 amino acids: CASSFRTAASGELFF. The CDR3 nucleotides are TGTGCCAGCAGCTTCAGGACAGCGGCATCCGGGGAGCTGTTTTTT.

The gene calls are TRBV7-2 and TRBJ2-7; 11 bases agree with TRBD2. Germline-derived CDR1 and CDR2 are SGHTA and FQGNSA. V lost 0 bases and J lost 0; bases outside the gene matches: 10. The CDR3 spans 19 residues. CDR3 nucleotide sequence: TGTGCCAGCAGCTTAGCGGGGAAGGGACTAGCGGACCCCTCCTACGAGCAGTACTTC. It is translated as CASSLAGKGLADPSYEQYF.

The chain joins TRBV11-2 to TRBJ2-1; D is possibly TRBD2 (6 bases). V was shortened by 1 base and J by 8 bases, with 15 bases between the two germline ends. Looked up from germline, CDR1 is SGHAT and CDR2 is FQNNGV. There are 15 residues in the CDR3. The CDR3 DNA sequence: TGTGCCAGCAGCTTAGTGCTTACCGCGGGGTATGAGCAGTTCTTC. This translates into CASSLVLTAGYEQFF.

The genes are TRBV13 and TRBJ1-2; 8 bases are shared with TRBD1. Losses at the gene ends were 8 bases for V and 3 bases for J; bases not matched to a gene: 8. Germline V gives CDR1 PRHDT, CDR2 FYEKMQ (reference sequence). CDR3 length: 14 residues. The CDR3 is CASGRQGIDYGYTF. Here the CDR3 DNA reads TGTGCCAGCGGACGACAGGGGATTGACTATGGCTACACCTTC.

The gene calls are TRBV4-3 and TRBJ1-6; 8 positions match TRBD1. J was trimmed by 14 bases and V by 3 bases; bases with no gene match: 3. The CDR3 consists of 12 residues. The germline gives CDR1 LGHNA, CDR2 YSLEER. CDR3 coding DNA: TGCGCCAGCAGCCACGACAGGGGCACCCTCCACTTT. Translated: CASSHDRGTLHF.

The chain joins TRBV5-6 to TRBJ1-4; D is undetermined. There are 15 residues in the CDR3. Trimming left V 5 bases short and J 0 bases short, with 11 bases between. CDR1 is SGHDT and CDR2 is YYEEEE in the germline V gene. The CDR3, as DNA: TGTGCCAGCAGTTACAGTCGTGCAACTAATGAAAAACTGTTTTTT. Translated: CASSYSRATNEKLFF.

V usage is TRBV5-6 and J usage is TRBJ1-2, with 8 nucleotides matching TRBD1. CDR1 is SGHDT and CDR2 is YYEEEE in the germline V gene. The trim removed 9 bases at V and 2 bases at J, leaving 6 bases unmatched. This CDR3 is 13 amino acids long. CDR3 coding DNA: TGTGCCACAAAATACAGGGGGAACTATGGCTACACCTTC. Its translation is CATKYRGNYGYTF.

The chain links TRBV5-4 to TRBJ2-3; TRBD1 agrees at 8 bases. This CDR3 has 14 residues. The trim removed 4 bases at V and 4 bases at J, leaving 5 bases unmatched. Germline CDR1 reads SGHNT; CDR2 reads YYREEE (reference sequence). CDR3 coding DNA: TGTGCCAGCAGCACCCGACAGGGGCCAGATACGCAGTATTTT. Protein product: CASSTRQGPDTQYF.

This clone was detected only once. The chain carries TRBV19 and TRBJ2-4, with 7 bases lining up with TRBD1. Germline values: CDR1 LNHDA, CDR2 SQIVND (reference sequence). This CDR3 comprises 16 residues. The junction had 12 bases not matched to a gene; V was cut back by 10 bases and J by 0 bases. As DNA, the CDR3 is TGTGCCACCTCCTCCCATACAGGGGTAGCCAAAAACATTCAGTACTTC. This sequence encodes CATSSHTGVAKNIQYF.

As DNA, the CDR3 is TGTGCCAGCAGTCCTAACCCAGGGAGCACAGATACGCAGTATTTT. It encodes CASSPNPGSTDTQYF. The V and J genes are TRBV6-5 and TRBJ2-3; TRBD1 might be the D (5 bases). V was trimmed by 5 bases and J by 0 bases, leaving 12 bases between them. Germline V CDR1 and CDR2: MNHEY, SVGAGI. The CDR3 has 15 residues.

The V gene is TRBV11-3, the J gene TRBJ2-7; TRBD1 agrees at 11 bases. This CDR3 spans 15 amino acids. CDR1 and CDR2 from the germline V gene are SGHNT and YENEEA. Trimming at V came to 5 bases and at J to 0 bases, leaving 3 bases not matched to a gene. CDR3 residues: CASSPGTGGSYEQYF. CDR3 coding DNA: TGTGCCAGCAGCCCCGGGACAGGGGGCTCCTACGAGCAGTACTTC.

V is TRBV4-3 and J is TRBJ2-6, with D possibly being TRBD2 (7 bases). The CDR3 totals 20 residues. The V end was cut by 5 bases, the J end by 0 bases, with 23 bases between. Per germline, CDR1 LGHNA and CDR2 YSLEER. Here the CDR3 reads CASSKVPLLGGDSGANVLTF. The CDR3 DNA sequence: TGCGCCAGCAGCAAGGTCCCGTTGCTAGGGGGGGACTCTGGGGCCAACGTCCTGACTTTC.

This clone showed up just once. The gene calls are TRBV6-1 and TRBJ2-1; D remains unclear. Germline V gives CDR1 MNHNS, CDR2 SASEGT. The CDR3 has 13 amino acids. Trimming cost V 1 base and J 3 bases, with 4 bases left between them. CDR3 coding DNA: TGTGCCAGCAGTGAAGGGCTCTACAATGAGCAGTTCTTC. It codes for CASSEGLYNEQFF.

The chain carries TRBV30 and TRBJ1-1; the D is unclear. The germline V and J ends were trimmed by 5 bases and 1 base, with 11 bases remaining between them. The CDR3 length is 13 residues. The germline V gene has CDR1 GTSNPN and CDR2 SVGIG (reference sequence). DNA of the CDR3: TGTGCCTGGGCCCCTCGCGGGAACACTGAAGCTTTCTTT. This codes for CAWAPRGNTEAFF. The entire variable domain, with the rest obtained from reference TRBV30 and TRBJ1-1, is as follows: SQTIHQWPATLVQPVGSPLSLECTVEGTSNPNLYWYRQAAGRGLQLLFYSVGIGQISSEVPQNLSASRPQDRQFILSSKKLLLSDSGFYLCAWAPRGNTEAFFGQGTRLTVV.

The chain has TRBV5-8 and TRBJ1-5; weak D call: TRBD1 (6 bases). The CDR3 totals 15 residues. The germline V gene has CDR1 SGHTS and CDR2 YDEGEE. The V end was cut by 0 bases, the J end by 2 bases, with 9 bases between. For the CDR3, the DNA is TGTGCCAGCAGCTTGGCAGGGGTTGGCAATCAGCCCCAGCATTTT. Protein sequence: CASSLAGVGNQPQHF.

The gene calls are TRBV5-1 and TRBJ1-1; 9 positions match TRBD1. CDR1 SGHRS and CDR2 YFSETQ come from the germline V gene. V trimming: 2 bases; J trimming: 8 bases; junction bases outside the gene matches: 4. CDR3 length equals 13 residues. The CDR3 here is CASSFRDRVEAFF. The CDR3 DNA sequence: TGCGCCAGCAGCTTCAGGGACAGGGTCGAAGCTTTCTTT. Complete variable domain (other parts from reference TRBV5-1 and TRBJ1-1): KAGVTQTPRYLIKTRGQQVTLSCSPISGHRSVSWYQQTPGQGLQFLFEYFSETQRNKGNFPGRFSGRQFSNSRSEMNVSTLELGDSALYLCASSFRDRVEAFFGQGTRLTVV.

CDR3 nucleotides: TGTGCCAGCAGTTCTACGACAGGGGTTACCGGGGAGCTGTTTTTT. This gives the protein CASSSTTGVTGELFF. The chain combines TRBV6-6 with TRBJ2-2; 8 bases match TRBD1. V lost 4 bases to trimming and J lost 5 bases; unmatched junction nucleotides: 6. The CDR3 spans 15 residues. Germline CDR1 reads MNHNY; CDR2 reads SVGAGI (reference sequence).

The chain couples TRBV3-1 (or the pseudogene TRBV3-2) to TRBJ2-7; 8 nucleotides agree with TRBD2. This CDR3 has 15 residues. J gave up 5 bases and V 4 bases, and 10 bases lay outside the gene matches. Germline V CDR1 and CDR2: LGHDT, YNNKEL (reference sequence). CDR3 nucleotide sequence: TGTGCCAGCAGCCCCCTCGGGAGCGGGGGTCACGAGCAGTACTTC. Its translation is CASSPLGSGGHEQYF.

The CDR3 nucleotides read TGTGCCAGCAGCCGACGGCCCCGGGGAACTGAAGCTTTCTTT. Translating it yields CASSRRPRGTEAFF. J is TRBJ1-1 and V is TRBV6-6; D uncertain. The CDR3 is 14 amino acids. Trimming removed 6 bases from V and 5 bases from J, with 16 bases in between. Germline-derived CDR1 and CDR2 are MNHNY and SVGAGI (reference sequence).

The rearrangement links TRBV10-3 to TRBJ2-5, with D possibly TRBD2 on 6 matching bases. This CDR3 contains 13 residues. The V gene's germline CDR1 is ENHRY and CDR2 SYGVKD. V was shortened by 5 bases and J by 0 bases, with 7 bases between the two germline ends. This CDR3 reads CAISPGDQETQYF. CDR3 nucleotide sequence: TGTGCCATCAGTCCGGGGGACCAAGAGACCCAGTACTTC.